The 7 T cell receptor beta chains reported below all come from one sample, sequenced in a study of T cell repertoires in cytomegalovirus infection (dated by TCRdb to between 2018 and 2021). The run used an Illumina HiSeq 1500. TCRdb reprocessing: public reads trimmed at Q25 with fastp, clones called with MiXCR, in-frame beta chains kept. Records with the same CDR3 protein are collapsed into one entry carrying the most frequent genes and DNA. The sample has roughly 990,000 distinct CDR3 sequences on record, under 40% of them singletons. The top ten clonotypes cover roughly 13% of the sample. What this sample's treatment or condition label stands for: in vitro stimulation with specific CMV peptide epitopes to enrich CMV-specific T cells. Their cognate antigens are unknown. This sample comprised cultured CD8+ T cells from PBMCs, obtained from culture after CMV antigen stimulation. These TCRs come from a human donor in good health (CMV status not recorded). Some clones in this sample may be carry-over from other donors' samples.

The chain employs TRBV27 and TRBJ1-2, with a possible D match to TRBD1 (5 bases). The length of the CDR3 is 13 residues. Trimming stripped 5 bases from V and 7 bases from J, with 14 bases between. Per germline, CDR1 MNHEY and CDR2 SMNVEV (reference sequence). This CDR3 reads CASSGGTHLGYTF. In DNA form, the CDR3 reads TGTGCCAGCAGTGGGGGAACCCATCTTGGCTACACCTTC.

CDR3 sequence: CASSQAFLADHNEQFF. In DNA form, the CDR3 reads TGCGCCAGCAGCCAAGCCTTCCTAGCGGACCACAATGAGCAGTTCTTC. The rearrangement uses TRBV4-1 and TRBJ2-1; 7 bases line up with TRBD2. From germline, CDR1 is MGHRA and CDR2 YSYEKL. This CDR3 is built from 16 residues. V lost 1 base to trimming and J lost 5 bases; unmatched junction nucleotides: 8.

This clonotype was counted a few times. Here the CDR3 reads CASSLWTSGAGELFF. Here the CDR3 DNA reads TGTGCCAGCAGCTTATGGACTAGCGGGGCCGGGGAGCTGTTTTTT. The J gene is TRBJ2-2, the V gene TRBV7-2; the match to TRBD2 covers 12 bases. The J segment lost 6 bases and the V segment lost 2 bases, leaving 1 base of the junction unmatched. This CDR3 region has 15 residues. Germline assignment: CDR1 SGHTA and CDR2 FQGNSA.

This clonotype was picked up a small number of times. The J gene is TRBJ2-7, the V gene TRBV13; D may be TRBD2 (6 bases). This CDR3 is built from 13 residues. V was trimmed by 2 bases and J by 5 bases, leaving 10 bases between them. Germline V gives CDR1 PRHDT, CDR2 FYEKMQ (reference sequence). CDR3 sequence (DNA): TGTGCCAGCAGCTTACGGGGGTTCCACGAGCAGTACGTC. This codes for CASSLRGFHEQYV.

The chain employs TRBV6-6 and TRBJ1-2; no reliable D call. The V gene's germline CDR1 is MNHNY and CDR2 SVGAGI (reference sequence). V was shortened by 4 bases and J by 2 bases, with 14 bases between the two germline ends. The CDR3 loop spans 15 amino acids. The CDR3 here is CASSSAWVGNYGYTF. CDR3 nucleotide sequence: TGTGCCAGCAGTTCCGCATGGGTAGGGAACTATGGCTACACCTTC.

In its sample, this clonotype was seen many times. The chain employs TRBV6-1 and TRBJ1-5, with a tentative D call TRBD1 (6 bases). Trimming removed 2 bases at V and 10 bases at J, with 21 bases between. CDR3 length: 16 residues. The germline gives CDR1 MNHNS, CDR2 SASEGT. In DNA form, the CDR3 reads TGTGCCAGCAGTGAACCCGTGGGGGGACAAAGTATACCCCAGCATTTT. Residues: CASSEPVGGQSIPQHF.

This clonotype occurred a few times. The rearrangement joins TRBV6-1 to TRBJ2-1; D is unresolved. The germline V gene has CDR1 MNHNS and CDR2 SASEGT. There are 16 residues in the CDR3. V dropped 4 bases and J dropped 4 bases, with 17 bases sitting between them. The CDR3 DNA reads TGTGCCAGCAGTGCCTGGGCCAGGAGCCTATACAATGAGCAGTTCTTC. Amino acid sequence: CASSAWARSLYNEQFF.